One sample yielded the 30 T cell receptor beta chains listed below, sequenced in a study of read filtering for tumor transcriptome and immune sequencing. From about 0.4 ug of RNA, a library with molecular barcoded alpha/delta and beta/gamma adaptors was made. TCRdb re-derived calls from the reads in MiXCR, one entry per CDR3 protein. The sample has tens of thousands of distinct CDR3 sequences, about 22% seen once. The sequenced material came from a population of CD138-negative cells sorted from bone marrow. The source of these receptors is a donor aged 40 or over with multiple myeloma.

This clonotype was found a few times. The V and J genes are TRBV3-1 and TRBJ2-7, with 15 bases that match TRBD2. The CDR3 loop spans 14 amino acids. CDR1 and CDR2 (germline): LGHDT, YNNKEL (reference sequence). After removal of 5 bases from V and 7 bases from J, the junction contained 3 bases not matched to a gene. The CDR3 spells CASSWTSGGGEQYF. The CDR3 DNA follows: TGTGCCAGCAGCTGGACTAGCGGGGGGGGGGAGCAGTACTTC.

This clonotype was seen many times. The CDR3 DNA reads TGTGCCAGCAGTGAGGGACGGAACACTGAAGCTTTCTTT. Amino acids: CASSEGRNTEAFF. This sequence joins TRBV2 and TRBJ1-1; D is perhaps TRBD1 (5 bases). Germline CDR1 and CDR2: SNHLY and FYNNEI. CDR3 length: 13 residues. V lost 3 bases and J 1 base, leaving 6 bases between the germline ends.

This clonotype was seen ten or more times. The chain joins TRBV20-1 to TRBJ1-5, with D possibly matching TRBD1 (5 bases). V gave up 2 bases and J gave up 6 bases, with 5 bases separating them. The CDR3 runs to 11 residues. CDR1 DFQATT and CDR2 SNEGSKA come from the germline V gene (reference sequence). CDR3 nucleotides: TGCAGTGCTAGACAGGGTCAGCCCCAGCATTTT. Residues: CSARQGQPQHF.

This clonotype has at least ten counts. The chain is built from TRBV12-5 and TRBJ2-2; D is undetermined. Trimming pared 2 bases from V and 1 base from J, leaving 5 bases between. CDR1 is LGHNT and CDR2 is FRNRAP in the germline V gene. The CDR3 is 14 residues long. The CDR3 coding sequence is TGTGCTAGTGGTTTGAGGGTGAACACCGGGGAGCTGTTTTTT. It specifies CASGLRVNTGELFF.

This clonotype was recorded at least ten times. The chain combines TRBV12-3 or TRBV12-4 with TRBJ1-2; TRBD1 matches 10 bases. After removal of 5 bases from V and 8 bases from J, the junction contained 11 bases not matched to a gene. This CDR3 comprises 15 residues. CDR3 coding DNA: TGTGCCAGCAGTCCTGTGACAGGGGGCACTGGGGGCTACACCTTC. Its protein product is CASSPVTGGTGGYTF.

This chain uses TRBV12-3 or TRBV12-4 with TRBJ2-3; the match to TRBD1 covers 7 bases. V dropped 4 bases and J dropped 4; count of bases not matched to a gene: 2. The CDR3 is 13 residues long. CDR3 in amino acids: CASSSTGADTQYF. The CDR3 DNA follows: TGTGCCAGCAGTTCTACAGGGGCAGATACGCAGTATTTT.

The rearrangement joins TRBV28 to TRBJ2-5; D might be TRBD1 (5 bases). The CDR3 length is 13 residues. Germline V gene sequence: CDR1 MDHEN, CDR2 SYDVKM. The V and J ends lost 8 bases and 3 bases respectively, with 13 bases between them. The CDR3 sequence is CASRPPGKETQYF. The CDR3 nucleotides read TGTGCCAGCCGACCCCCAGGGAAAGAGACCCAGTACTTC.

On this clonotype itself: Here the CDR3 omits its conserved ending phenylalanine or tryptophan, so a read error is the likely source. This chain joins TRBV6-1 and TRBJ1-5, with a tentative D call TRBD1 (6 bases). CDR3 length equals 13 residues. Trimming cost V 5 bases and J 7 bases, with 12 bases left between them. Germline CDR1 is MNHNS and CDR2 is SASEGT. CDR3 in amino acids: CASSYPGDQPQHS. In DNA, the CDR3 is TGTGCCAGCAGTTATCCAGGGGACCAGCCCCAGCATTCT.

Comment on this clonotype: This may arise from a read error, as a much more abundant clone is one base away. The J gene is TRBJ1-2, the V gene TRBV6-5; no clear D gene. The ends were cut back, 8 bases at V and 13 bases at J, with 17 bases in the middle. CDR3 size: 11 residues. Germline CDR1 reads MNHEY; CDR2 reads SVGAGI. CDR3 sequence (DNA): TGTGCCAGCTTCCCTCAAGGGTCTCCCACCTTC. Translation gives CASFPQGSPTF.

This clonotype was recorded many times. The V and J genes are TRBV19 and TRBJ2-1, with 8 nucleotides matching TRBD2. The CDR3 has 16 amino acids. CDR1 and CDR2 from the germline V gene are LNHDA and SQIVND (reference sequence). The V segment lost 6 bases and the J segment 3 bases; nucleotides outside the gene matches: 10. The CDR3 sequence is CASRSLAGGLYNEQFF. In DNA, the CDR3 is TGTGCCAGTAGATCTCTGGCGGGGGGCCTCTACAATGAGCAGTTCTTC. The variable domain in full, completed from reference TRBV19 and TRBJ2-1, reads DGGITQSPKYLFRKEGQNVTLSCEQNLNHDAMYWYRQDPGQGLRLIYYSQIVNDFQKGDIAEGYSVSREKKESFPLTVTSAQKNPTAFYLCASRSLAGGLYNEQFFGPGTRLTVL.

Details on this clonotype: This may come from a read error, since a much larger clone is one base off. The chain combines TRBV5-1 with TRBJ2-3; perhaps D is TRBD1 or TRBD2 (6 bases each). V was pared by 8 bases and J by 0 bases, with 19 bases between. There are 16 residues in the CDR3. Germline V CDR1 and CDR2: SGHRS, YFSETQ. This CDR3 is CASKGGGSPSTDTQYF. In DNA form, the CDR3 reads TGCGCCAGTAAGGGGGGCGGCTCTCCTAGCACAGATACGCAGTATTTT.

This clonotype was counted many times. V and J are TRBV28 and TRBJ2-7; D ambiguous. The CDR3 is 15 amino acids. Germline V CDR1 and CDR2: MDHEN, SYDVKM. Trimming left V 10 bases short and J 0 bases short, with 19 bases between. The CDR3 DNA sequence: TGTGCCACCAGGTCGGACGGCCACTACTCCTACGAGCAGTACTTC. It translates to CATRSDGHYSYEQYF.

This clonotype is a singleton in its sample. The chain links TRBV20-1 to TRBJ2-7, with 7 bases that match TRBD2. After removal of 0 bases from V and 5 bases from J, the junction contained 4 bases not matched to a gene. The germline V gene has CDR1 DFQATT and CDR2 SNEGSKA (reference sequence). The length of the CDR3 is 13 residues. Here the CDR3 DNA reads TGCAGTGCTAGAGATCTTCTAGCGGACGAGCAGTACTTC. Protein sequence: CSARDLLADEQYF.

V is TRBV11-3 and J is TRBJ2-2; 8 bases fit TRBD2. The CDR3 loop spans 14 amino acids. The germline V gene encodes CDR1 SGHNT and CDR2 YENEEA. The J segment lost 5 bases and the V segment lost 4 bases, leaving 3 bases of the junction unmatched. The CDR3 reads CASSYSSGTGELFF. The CDR3 nucleotides read TGTGCCAGCAGCTACTCTAGCGGGACCGGGGAGCTGTTTTTT.

In its sample, this clonotype was seen many times. This chain links TRBV5-1 with TRBJ2-1; D not resolved. CDR3 length equals 15 residues. The V gene's germline CDR1 is SGHRS and CDR2 YFSETQ. The V and J ends lost 1 base and 1 base respectively, with 9 bases between them. This CDR3 reads CASSLSVVSYNEQFF. CDR3 nucleotide sequence: TGCGCCAGCAGCTTGAGTGTAGTGTCCTACAATGAGCAGTTCTTC.

This clonotype was detected many times. The V gene is TRBV7-2, the J gene TRBJ1-1; D gene unclear. Trimming removed 1 base at V and 4 bases at J, with 13 bases between. The CDR3 runs to 15 residues. Per germline, CDR1 SGHTA and CDR2 FQGNSA. The CDR3 is CASSLGVAGSTEAFF. Written as DNA, the CDR3 is TGTGCCAGCAGCTTAGGGGTGGCAGGTAGCACTGAAGCTTTCTTT.

This clonotype was observed a handful of times. This chain joins TRBV28 and TRBJ2-7; D remains ambiguous. The V and J ends lost 3 bases and 2 bases respectively, with 5 bases between them. Germline loops: CDR1 MDHEN, CDR2 SYDVKM. This CDR3 contains 12 residues. CDR3 protein: CASSLVPYEQYF. The CDR3 DNA is TGTGCCAGCAGTTTGGTCCCCTACGAGCAGTACTTC. The variable domain in full, completed from reference TRBV28 and TRBJ2-7, reads DVKVTQSSRYLVKRTGEKVFLECVQDMDHENMFWYRQDPGLGLRLIYFSYDVKMKEKGDIPEGYSVSREKKERFSLILESASTNQTSMYLCASSLVPYEQYFGPGTRLTVT.

This clonotype was detected only a few times. The chain has TRBV12-3 or TRBV12-4 and TRBJ1-5; possible D gene TRBD1, 5 bases. With 6 bases removed from V and 10 bases from J, the gap between germline ends came to 22 bases. The CDR3 consists of 15 residues. This CDR3 reads CASSLVGGRGRPQHF. The DNA for the CDR3 is TGTGCCAGCAGCTTGGTAGGCGGCCGGGGGAGACCCCAGCATTTT.

This clonotype has a count of ten or more. The chain uses TRBV28 and TRBJ1-2; D unresolved. CDR3 length: 15 amino acids. Trimming removed 5 bases at V and 0 bases at J, with 13 bases between. The V gene's germline CDR1 is MDHEN and CDR2 SYDVKM. CDR3 DNA: TGTGCCAGCAGTACTCGACTATTAGCTAACTATGGCTACACCTTC. This gives the protein CASSTRLLANYGYTF.

The chain links TRBV2 to TRBJ2-1; D remains ambiguous. V dropped 5 bases and J dropped 4 bases, with 9 bases sitting between them. Germline CDR1 is SNHLY and CDR2 is FYNNEI. The CDR3 covers 13 residues. This chain's CDR3 is CASSRHIYNEQFF. The DNA of the CDR3 is TGTGCCAGCAGTCGGCACATTTACAATGAGCAGTTCTTC.

This clonotype has more than one count but fewer than ten. This chain's CDR3 is CASSLISGKAFF. DNA of the CDR3: TGTGCCAGCAGCTTAATCTCTGGAAAGGCTTTCTTT. This rearrangement joins TRBV7-9 to TRBJ1-1; D unresolved. Trimming took off 2 bases at V and 11 bases at J, with 12 bases between the two ends. CDR1 and CDR2 from the germline V gene are SEHNR and FQNEAQ (reference sequence). The length of the CDR3 is 12 residues.

This clonotype was recorded a few times. The V and J genes are TRBV14 and TRBJ2-7; D is unclear. CDR1 and CDR2 from the germline V gene are SGHDN and FVKESK. With 3 bases removed from V and 3 bases from J, the gap between germline ends came to 3 bases. The CDR3 is 11 residues long. The CDR3 loop reads CASSHYYEQYF. The DNA of the CDR3 is TGTGCCAGCAGCCATTACTACGAGCAGTACTTC.

This clonotype occurred many times. This chain connects TRBV28 to TRBJ2-7; TRBD1 matches at 7 bases. The V segment lost 5 bases and the J segment 0 bases; nucleotides outside the gene matches: 7. The CDR3 covers 15 residues. Germline V lookup: CDR1 MDHEN, CDR2 SYDVKM. CDR3 bases: TGTGCCAGCAGTCCCGGGACAGATGTCTCCTACGAGCAGTACTTC. Its translation: CASSPGTDVSYEQYF.

This clonotype was seen repeatedly, ten times or more. V gene TRBV25-1 combines with J gene TRBJ2-3, with TRBD1 as a possible D gene (6 bases). The germline V gene encodes CDR1 MGHDK and CDR2 SYGVNS. The germline V and J ends were trimmed by 6 bases and 0 bases, with 16 bases remaining between them. This CDR3 is built from 16 residues. The CDR3 DNA reads as TGTGCCAGCAGCGACCAGCGGACAGCCAGCACAGATACGCAGTATTTT. Its protein is CASSDQRTASTDTQYF.

This clonotype has a count of ten or more. The genes are TRBV5-1 and TRBJ1-1, with no clear D. Germline CDR1 is SGHRS and CDR2 is YFSETQ. V was trimmed by 7 bases and J by 0 bases, leaving 13 bases between them. The CDR3 loop spans 14 amino acids. The CDR3 protein is CASGPRGVNTEAFF. The CDR3 DNA reads TGCGCCAGCGGCCCCCGCGGGGTGAACACTGAAGCTTTCTTT.

This clonotype was found many times. CDR3 DNA sequence: TGTGCCAGCAGCGTCGGCGGGGGGCAATACAATGAGCAGTTCTTC. Residues: CASSVGGGQYNEQFF. The V and J genes are TRBV9 and TRBJ2-1; 8 bases are shared with TRBD2. Germline trimming cut 2 bases from V and 4 bases from J; bases unmatched to any gene: 5. The CDR3 runs to 15 residues. Germline V lookup: CDR1 SGDLS, CDR2 YYNGEE. The complete variable domain, with remaining parts taken from reference TRBV9 and TRBJ2-1, reads DSGVTQTPKHLITATGQRVTLRCSPRSGDLSVYWYQQSLDQGLQFLIQYYNGEERAKGNILERFSAQQFPDLHSELNLSSLELGDSALYFCASSVGGGQYNEQFFGPGTRLTVL.

Written as DNA, the CDR3 is TGCAGTGCTAGACTAGCGGGCCCAGGGACAGATACGCAGTATTTT. The encoded protein is CSARLAGPGTDTQYF. The chain employs TRBV20-1 and TRBJ2-3; 8 positions match TRBD2. The CDR3 is made up of 15 amino acids. Trimming removed 2 bases from V and 3 bases from J; junction bases left unmatched: 7. The V gene's germline CDR1 is DFQATT and CDR2 SNEGSKA (reference sequence).

This clonotype was seen ten or more times. The V gene is TRBV2, the J gene TRBJ2-3; D unresolved. CDR1 is SNHLY, CDR2 FYNNEI, per germline. The CDR3 is 12 amino acids. Trimming shortened V by 5 bases and J by 5 bases, and 8 bases separated the two germline ends. The CDR3 DNA sequence: TGTGCCAGCAGTCTTACCAGAGATACGCAGTATTTT. This encodes CASSLTRDTQYF. Looking up the rest from reference TRBV2 and TRBJ2-3 gives the full variable domain: EPEVTQTPSHQVTQMGQEVILRCVPISNHLYFYWYRQILGQKVEFLVSFYNNEISEKSEIFDDQFSVERPDGSNFTLKIRSTKLEDSAMYFCASSLTRDTQYFGPGTRLTVL.

The chain couples TRBV5-1 to TRBJ2-3; D is perhaps TRBD1 or TRBD2 (5 bases each). The V gene's germline CDR1 is SGHRS and CDR2 YFSETQ. V shed 4 bases and J shed 4 bases, with 10 bases lying between them. CDR3 size: 13 residues. For the CDR3, the DNA is TGCGCCAGCAGCCGGGACGGCCCAGATACGCAGTATTTT. Protein sequence: CASSRDGPDTQYF.

This clonotype has ten or more counts. The J gene is TRBJ2-1, the V gene TRBV7-9; D possibly corresponds to TRBD1 (6 bases). This CDR3 has 14 amino acids. The germline V gene encodes CDR1 SEHNR and CDR2 FQNEAQ (reference sequence). The V end was cut by 8 bases, the J end by 6 bases, with 17 bases between. This CDR3 reads CASRSGEAANEQFF. In DNA, the CDR3 is TGTGCCAGCCGCTCAGGGGAAGCCGCCAATGAGCAGTTCTTC.